Presented here are 17 T cell receptor beta chains from one specimen sequenced in a study of blood T cell repertoires in COVID-19. Only in-frame clones appear in the TCRdb table, and some are missing; sequencing was by immunoSEQ multiplex PCR. The sample contains about 190,000 clones, about 85% of which appear only once. Sequenced material: PBMCs or T cells enriched from blood (not recorded which). The source of these receptors is a woman aged 40 to 50 in a cohort exposed to, infected with or recovered from COVID-19 (not recorded which).

The chain uses TRBV19 and TRBJ1-5; D gene unclear. The length of the CDR3 is 18 residues. Germline V gene data show CDR1 as LNHDA and CDR2 as SQIVND (reference sequence). V lost 3 bases, J lost 0 bases, and 18 bases lay in between. This CDR3 reads CASSILRAEEYSNQPQHF. CDR3 nucleotide sequence: TGTGCCAGTAGTATTTTAAGGGCGGAGGAATATAGCAATCAGCCCCAGCATTTT.

The chain couples TRBV15 to TRBJ2-2; D is perhaps TRBD2 (5 bases). CDR3 length equals 13 residues. CDR1 LNHNV and CDR2 YYDKDF come from the germline V gene (reference sequence). Trimming stripped 2 bases from V and 10 bases from J, with 11 bases between. CDR3 DNA sequence: TGTGCCACCAGCAGACCCACCGGGGAGGAGCTGTTTTTT. It encodes CATSRPTGEELFF.

The chain links TRBV10-2 to TRBJ2-7, with 11 nucleotides matching TRBD2. CDR1 WSHSY and CDR2 SAAADI come from the germline V gene. V gave up 2 bases and J gave up 3 bases; unmatched junction bases: 3. The CDR3 has 15 residues. The CDR3 spells CASSERLAGGYEQYF. The CDR3 nucleotides are TGCGCCAGCAGTGAGCGTCTAGCGGGGGGCTACGAGCAGTACTTC.

CDR3 sequence reads: CASSLPGTSVHEQYF. Here the CDR3 DNA reads TGTGCCAGCAGCCTCCCCGGGACATCGGTCCACGAGCAGTACTTC. V is TRBV2 and J is TRBJ2-7; D possibly corresponds to TRBD1 (6 bases). CDR1 and CDR2 from the germline V gene are SNHLY and FYNNEI. V shed 6 bases and J shed 5 bases, with 20 bases lying between them. This CDR3 contains 15 residues.

The chain links TRBV2 to TRBJ2-3; TRBD2 matches 8 bases. The CDR3 contains 13 residues. The trim removed 8 bases at V and 3 bases at J, leaving 4 bases unmatched. Looked up from germline, CDR1 is SNHLY and CDR2 is FYNNEI. CDR3 sequence reads: CASLSGGTDTQYF. CDR3 bases: TGTGCCAGCCTATCGGGAGGGACAGATACGCAGTATTTT.

This CDR3 is CASSRGLNNEQFF. CDR3 nucleotide sequence: TGTGCCAGCAGCAGGGGCCTTAACAATGAGCAGTTCTTC. The J gene is TRBJ2-1, the V gene TRBV11-2; TRBD1 is a possible D gene (5 bases). The V end lost 5 bases, the J end lost 5 bases, and 10 bases lay between the germline ends. In germline, CDR1 is SGHAT, CDR2 FQNNGV. The CDR3 is 13 amino acids.

The chain joins TRBV29-1 to TRBJ1-1, with D hard to call. Trimming removed 8 bases from V and 6 bases from J, with 16 bases in between. In germline, CDR1 is SQVTM, CDR2 ANQGSEA. CDR3 size: 12 residues. DNA for the CDR3: TGCAGCCCAAAGGAGGCAGACCCTGAAGCTTTCTTT. Amino acids: CSPKEADPEAFF.

The count of this clone is one. This chain joins TRBV3-1 (or the pseudogene TRBV3-2) and TRBJ2-7; 13 nucleotides line up with TRBD2. This CDR3 has 16 residues. CDR1 and CDR2 (germline): LGHDT, YNNKEL (reference sequence). V trimming: 4 bases; J trimming: 4 bases; junction bases outside the gene matches: 7. CDR3 sequence (DNA): TGTGCCAGCAGCCTTGCTCCGGGACTAGCGGGATACGAGCAGTACTTC. This codes for CASSLAPGLAGYEQYF.

The chain is built from TRBV29-1 and TRBJ2-1; D is possibly TRBD2 (5 bases). Germline CDR1 SQVTM, CDR2 ANQGSEA. The CDR3 runs 14 residues. V was pared by 4 bases and J by 0 bases, with 10 bases between. CDR3 residues: CSVVPAVSYNEQFF. The CDR3 DNA follows: TGCAGCGTTGTACCAGCGGTCTCCTACAATGAGCAGTTCTTC.

This CDR3 reads CSVAGQGQTDTQYF. Here the CDR3 DNA reads TGCAGCGTTGCTGGGCAGGGACAAACAGATACGCAGTATTTT. The chain links TRBV29-1 to TRBJ2-3, with D perhaps matching TRBD1 (6 bases). The germline V gene encodes CDR1 SQVTM and CDR2 ANQGSEA. The CDR3 is made up of 14 amino acids. Between the trimmed V and J ends, which lost 4 bases and 3 bases, there was a span of 14 bases.

The rearrangement uses TRBV4-3 and TRBJ2-1, with no clear D. Germline lookup yields CDR1 LGHNA and CDR2 YSLEER. The CDR3 contains 17 residues. V lost 0 bases, J lost 3 bases, and 15 bases lay in between. DNA for the CDR3: TGCGCCAGCAGCCAAGATGTCCCGGTTTTTAGCTACAATGAGCAGTTCTTC. Amino acids: CASSQDVPVFSYNEQFF.

This clone was seen a handful of times. This chain joins TRBV27 and TRBJ1-2; no clear D. The CDR3 consists of 16 residues. V lost 5 bases and J 5 bases, leaving 21 bases between the germline ends. CDR1 and CDR2 from the germline V gene are MNHEY and SMNVEV (reference sequence). The CDR3 region has the DNA TGTGCCAGCAGTCCGACCGGAACCTTCGGAGGGTATGGCTACACCTTC. Protein sequence: CASSPTGTFGGYGYTF.

The chain is built from TRBV5-1 and TRBJ2-1, with D tentatively TRBD2 (5 bases). Germline CDR1 and CDR2: SGHRS and YFSETQ. CDR3 length equals 13 residues. Trimming cost V 6 bases and J 6 bases, with 13 bases left between them. The CDR3 sequence: CASKEGSANEQFF. The CDR3 DNA reads TGCGCCAGCAAAGAGGGATCCGCCAATGAGCAGTTCTTC.

The chain is built from TRBV4-3 and TRBJ2-1, with a tentative D call TRBD2 (6 bases). This CDR3 contains 15 residues. The germline gives CDR1 LGHNA, CDR2 YSLEER. V was clipped by 2 bases and J by 7 bases, with 15 bases between them. CDR3 amino acids: CASSQFQGLLNEQFF. CDR3 in DNA: TGCGCCAGCAGCCAATTCCAGGGACTCTTGAATGAGCAGTTCTTC.

V usage is TRBV25-1 and J usage is TRBJ1-5, with 8 nucleotides matching TRBD1. Germline V gene sequence: CDR1 MGHDK, CDR2 SYGVNS. J was trimmed by 3 bases and V by 6 bases; bases with no gene match: 10. The CDR3 sequence is 16 residues long. CDR3 nucleotide sequence: TGTGCCAGCAGCCCCCAGGGACAGGCTCCCAATCAGCCCCAGCATTTT. Encoded protein: CASSPQGQAPNQPQHF.

CDR3 nucleotide sequence: TGTGCCAGCAGCCTTGCTCTCACAGGGGGCGATACGACTGAAGCTTTCTTT. Translation: CASSLALTGGDTTEAFF. The V gene is TRBV28, the J gene TRBJ1-1; 9 bases align to TRBD1. The ends lost 6 bases at V and 5 bases at J; junction bases unmatched: 16. Germline loops: CDR1 MDHEN, CDR2 SYDVKM. There are 17 residues in the CDR3. Using reference TRBV28 and TRBJ1-1 for the parts outside the CDR3, the full variable domain is DVKVTQSSRYLVKRTGEKVFLECVQDMDHENMFWYRQDPGLGLRLIYFSYDVKMKEKGDIPEGYSVSREKKERFSLILESASTNQTSMYLCASSLALTGGDTTEAFFGQGTRLTVV.

This rearrangement joins TRBV10-3 to TRBJ1-2; 8 bases line up with TRBD1. The V gene's germline CDR1 is ENHRY and CDR2 SYGVKD. The V and J ends lost 6 bases and 3 bases, in that order; junction bases with no gene match: 3. The CDR3 has 13 residues. CDR3 region: CAISPQGDYGYTF. CDR3 bases: TGTGCCATCAGCCCACAGGGGGACTATGGCTACACCTTC.